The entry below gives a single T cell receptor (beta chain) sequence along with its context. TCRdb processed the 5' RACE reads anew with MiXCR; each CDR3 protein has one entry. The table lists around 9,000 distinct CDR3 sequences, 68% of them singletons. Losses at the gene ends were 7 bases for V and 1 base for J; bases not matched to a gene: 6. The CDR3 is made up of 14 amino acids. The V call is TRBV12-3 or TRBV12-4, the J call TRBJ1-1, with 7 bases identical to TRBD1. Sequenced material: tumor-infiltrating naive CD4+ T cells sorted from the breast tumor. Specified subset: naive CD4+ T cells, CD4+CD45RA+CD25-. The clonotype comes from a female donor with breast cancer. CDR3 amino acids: CASTEQGKNTEAFF. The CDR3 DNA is TGTGCCAGCACCGAACAGGGGAAGAACACTGAAGCTTTCTTT.